The 2 T cell receptor beta chains reported below all come from one sample, sequenced in a study of cytomegalovirus exposure and HLA in healthy donors. Amplification used 60 Vbeta primers and 13 Jbeta primers. Generated by immunoSEQ multiplex PCR, the TCRdb table keeps only in-frame clones and is missing some. The sample comprises hundreds of thousands of clones, 83% of which are singletons, and just over 1.4% rests with the top ten. Material: PBMCs. These receptors were collected from a girl between 5 and 17 years old in good health and CMV-seronegative.

The V and J genes are TRBV5-1 and TRBJ2-5; 10 positions match TRBD1. V shed 0 bases, J shed 1 base, and the junction held 3 bases outside the gene matches. CDR3 length equals 16 residues. CDR1 and CDR2 from the germline V gene are SGHRS and YFSETQ. This CDR3 reads CASSLGQGAIQETQYF. The CDR3 DNA reads as TGCGCCAGCAGCTTGGGACAGGGGGCGATCCAAGAGACCCAGTACTTC.

The chain joins TRBV9 to TRBJ2-7, with 10 bases fitting TRBD1. V dropped 4 bases and J dropped 2; count of bases not matched to a gene: 6. Germline V gives CDR1 SGDLS, CDR2 YYNGEE. This CDR3 comprises 15 residues. The CDR3 reads CASSPRTGGPYEQYF. The DNA for the CDR3 is TGTGCCAGCAGCCCTCGGACAGGGGGGCCCTACGAGCAGTACTTC.